The 8 T cell receptor beta chains in this list originate from one sample, sequenced in a study of blood T cell repertoires in COVID-19. Sequencing used immunoSEQ multiplex PCR; TCRdb keeps in-frame clones, though not all of them. The profile shows 150,000 to 200,000 clones, just under 95% of them singletons. Sequencing was done on a sample of peripheral blood. All receptors derive from a woman aged 50 to 60 with acute or convalescent COVID-19.

V usage is TRBV19 and J usage is TRBJ1-5; a weak D match, TRBD1 (5 bases). Germline values: CDR1 LNHDA, CDR2 SQIVND (reference sequence). Trimming stripped 3 bases from V and 5 bases from J, with 11 bases between. This CDR3 comprises 14 residues. The CDR3 reads CASSILLGDQPQHF. The CDR3 bases are TGTGCCAGTAGTATTCTGTTAGGGGATCAGCCCCAGCATTTT.

The chain has TRBV28 and TRBJ1-1; TRBD1 matches at 7 bases. Germline loops: CDR1 MDHEN, CDR2 SYDVKM. The ends lost 3 bases at V and 1 base at J; junction bases unmatched: 14. There are 18 residues in the CDR3. DNA of the CDR3: TGTGCCAGCAGTTTGTACTACAGGGGAAGTTCGGGGAACACTGAAGCTTTCTTT. Residues: CASSLYYRGSSGNTEAFF.

The V gene is TRBV30, the J gene TRBJ1-6; TRBD1 matches at 7 bases. With 4 bases clipped from V and 8 bases from J, the junction kept 8 bases outside the gene matches. The CDR3 has 14 amino acids. Germline V gene data show CDR1 as GTSNPN and CDR2 as SVGIG (reference sequence). This chain's CDR3 is CAWNFRDSYSPLHF. The CDR3 DNA follows: TGTGCCTGGAACTTCCGGGACAGCTATTCACCCCTCCACTTT. Variable domain in full (rest from reference TRBV30 and TRBJ1-6): SQTIHQWPATLVQPVGSPLSLECTVEGTSNPNLYWYRQAAGRGLQLLFYSVGIGQISSEVPQNLSASRPQDRQFILSSKKLLLSDSGFYLCAWNFRDSYSPLHFGNGTRLTVT.

J is TRBJ1-3 and V is TRBV28; 7 bases are shared with TRBD1. The CDR3 extends over 20 amino acids. Germline-derived CDR1 and CDR2 are MDHEN and SYDVKM. J lost 2 bases, V lost 6 bases, and 22 bases had no gene match. The CDR3 protein is CASSPNRDSPMEWPGNTIYF. The CDR3, as DNA: TGTGCCAGCAGCCCTAACCGGGACAGCCCTATGGAGTGGCCTGGAAACACCATATATTTT. Drawing the rest from reference TRBV28 and TRBJ1-3, the complete variable domain is DVKVTQSSRYLVKRTGEKVFLECVQDMDHENMFWYRQDPGLGLRLIYFSYDVKMKEKGDIPEGYSVSREKKERFSLILESASTNQTSMYLCASSPNRDSPMEWPGNTIYFGEGSWLTVV.

On this clone itself: Other DNA sequences in the sample encode the same CDR3. The V gene is TRBV24-1, the J gene TRBJ1-5; D gene unclear. Trimming took off 4 bases at V and 4 bases at J, with 10 bases between the two ends. The CDR3 is 14 amino acids. CDR1 and CDR2 from the germline V gene are KGHDR and SFDVKD. CDR3 amino acids: CATSDGTFNQPQHF. The CDR3 DNA is TGTGCCACCAGTGACGGTACTTTTAATCAGCCCCAGCATTTT.

This chain connects TRBV9 to TRBJ1-1, with D perhaps TRBD1 (5 bases). Germline loops: CDR1 SGDLS, CDR2 YYNGEE. The CDR3 is 15 residues long. Trimming cost V 4 bases and J 0 bases, with 13 bases left between them. The CDR3 reads CASSPTVTMNTEAFF. In DNA form, the CDR3 reads TGTGCCAGCAGCCCGACAGTGACCATGAACACTGAAGCTTTCTTT. Filled out from reference TRBV9 and TRBJ1-1, the complete variable domain reads DSGVTQTPKHLITATGQRVTLRCSPRSGDLSVYWYQQSLDQGLQFLIQYYNGEERAKGNILERFSAQQFPDLHSELNLSSLELGDSALYFCASSPTVTMNTEAFFGQGTRLTVV.

The CDR3 protein is CASSPSSTEAFF. In DNA form, the CDR3 reads TGTGCCAGCTCACCTAGTTCCACTGAAGCTTTCTTT. The chain uses TRBV18 and TRBJ1-1; D remains unclear. Trimming took 3 bases from V and 4 from J, leaving 6 bases between them. The length of the CDR3 is 12 residues. Germline V CDR1 and CDR2: KGHSH, LQKENI.

The chain joins TRBV2 to TRBJ1-2; the D is unclear. The V gene lost 2 bases and the J gene lost 4 bases, with 5 bases spanning the gap. Germline V lookup: CDR1 SNHLY, CDR2 FYNNEI. CDR3 length equals 12 residues. For the CDR3, the DNA is TGTGCCAGCAGTGAAACGGGCTATGGCTACACCTTC. This encodes CASSETGYGYTF.